The next 4 T cell receptor beta chains were all read from a single sample in a study of cytomegalovirus exposure and HLA in healthy donors. 60 Vbeta and 13 Jbeta primers were used in PCR. The table came from immunoSEQ multiplex PCR; TCRdb's copy has only in-frame clones and leaves some out. The profile shows 100,000 to 150,000 clones, approximately 80% of them singletons. The sequencing sample was made of PBMCs. These receptors were taken from a boy aged 2 to 9 in good health and CMV-seronegative.

CDR3: CASSSHPGLAGAGNIQYF. In DNA, the CDR3 is TGTGCCAGCAGCTCCCACCCGGGACTAGCGGGAGCGGGGAACATTCAGTACTTC. The chain carries TRBV11-1 and TRBJ2-4; 14 nucleotides align to TRBD2. Per germline, CDR1 SGHAT and CDR2 FQDESV (reference sequence). The CDR3 loop spans 18 amino acids. The V and J ends lost 4 bases and 7 bases, in that order; junction bases with no gene match: 12.

The chain combines TRBV7-3 with TRBJ2-1; TRBD1 agrees at 9 bases. The CDR3 sequence is 14 residues long. The germline V gene has CDR1 SGHTA and CDR2 FQGTGA. The J segment lost 4 bases and the V segment lost 8 bases, leaving 6 bases of the junction unmatched. CDR3 nucleotides: TGTGCCAGCGGTACAGGGGGCGGGTACAATGAGCAGTTCTTC. Protein sequence: CASGTGGGYNEQFF.

The rearrangement uses TRBV7-9 and TRBJ2-2, with 8 bases aligning to TRBD1. With V trimmed by 2 bases and J by 0 bases, 2 bases remained unmatched. Per germline, CDR1 SEHNR and CDR2 FQNEAQ (reference sequence). The CDR3 spans 16 residues. The CDR3 loop is CASSLQGASNTGELFF. CDR3 DNA sequence: TGTGCCAGCAGCTTACAGGGGGCTTCGAACACCGGGGAGCTGTTTTTT.

This sequence joins TRBV9 and TRBJ2-1, with D tentatively TRBD2 (8 bases). Germline lookup yields CDR1 SGDLS and CDR2 YYNGEE. This CDR3 spans 18 amino acids. Deletions cut 0 bases from V and 4 bases from J, with 20 bases between. For the CDR3, the DNA is TGTGCCAGCAGCGTAGGTACTAGGGGGCGGGGGGATTACAATGAGCAGTTCTTC. Its protein product is CASSVGTRGRGDYNEQFF. Complete variable domain (other parts from reference TRBV9 and TRBJ2-1): DSGVTQTPKHLITATGQRVTLRCSPRSGDLSVYWYQQSLDQGLQFLIQYYNGEERAKGNILERFSAQQFPDLHSELNLSSLELGDSALYFCASSVGTRGRGDYNEQFFGPGTRLTVL.